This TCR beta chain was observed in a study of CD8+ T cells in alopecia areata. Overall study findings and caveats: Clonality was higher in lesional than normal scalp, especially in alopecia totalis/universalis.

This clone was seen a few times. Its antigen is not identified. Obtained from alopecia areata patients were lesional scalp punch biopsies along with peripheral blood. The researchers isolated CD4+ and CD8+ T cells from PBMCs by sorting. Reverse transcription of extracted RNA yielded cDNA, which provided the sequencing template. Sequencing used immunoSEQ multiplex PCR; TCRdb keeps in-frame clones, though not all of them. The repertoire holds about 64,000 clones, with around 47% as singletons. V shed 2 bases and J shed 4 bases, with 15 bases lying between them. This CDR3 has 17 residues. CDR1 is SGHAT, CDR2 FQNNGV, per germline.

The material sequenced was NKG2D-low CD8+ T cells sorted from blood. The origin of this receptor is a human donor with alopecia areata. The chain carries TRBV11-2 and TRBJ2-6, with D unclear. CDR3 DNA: TGTGCCAGCAGCTTAAAGTACGGTTTGAAGGGGGCCAACGTCCTGACTTTC. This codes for CASSLKYGLKGANVLTF.